The following is a T cell receptor (beta chain) sequence with its context. Its antigen is still unknown. The CDR3 sequence is 16 residues long. Per germline, CDR1 SGHNT and CDR2 YYREEE (reference sequence). The sample originates from a study of T cells expressing NK-cell markers. Study at large: It was from sorted CD3+CD56+NKG2C+, CD3+CD56+NKG2C- and CD3+CD56-NKG2C+ T cells that TCR beta repertoires came.

Each CDR3 protein gets one entry in TCRdb, which reprocessed the 5' RACE reads and gives no DNA. The sample has about 170,000 distinct CDR3 sequences; the top ten hold 20% to 25%. Study results and limitations: Researchers report these clonotypes also headed the CD3+CD56-NKG2C+ fraction in a few donors. Of the CD8+ T cells in 5 to 7 donors, roughly 1.0-7.0% belonged to dominant NKG2C+ clonotypes.

Input material: blood T cells: a sorted CD56 or NKG2C T cell subset, CD4+ or CD8+ T cells, or bulk PBMC T cells (not recorded which). This TCR was recovered from a man aged 18-75 years in good health. The genes are TRBV5-4 and TRBJ1-6. The chain's CDR3 is CASSQTDLTLNSPLHF.